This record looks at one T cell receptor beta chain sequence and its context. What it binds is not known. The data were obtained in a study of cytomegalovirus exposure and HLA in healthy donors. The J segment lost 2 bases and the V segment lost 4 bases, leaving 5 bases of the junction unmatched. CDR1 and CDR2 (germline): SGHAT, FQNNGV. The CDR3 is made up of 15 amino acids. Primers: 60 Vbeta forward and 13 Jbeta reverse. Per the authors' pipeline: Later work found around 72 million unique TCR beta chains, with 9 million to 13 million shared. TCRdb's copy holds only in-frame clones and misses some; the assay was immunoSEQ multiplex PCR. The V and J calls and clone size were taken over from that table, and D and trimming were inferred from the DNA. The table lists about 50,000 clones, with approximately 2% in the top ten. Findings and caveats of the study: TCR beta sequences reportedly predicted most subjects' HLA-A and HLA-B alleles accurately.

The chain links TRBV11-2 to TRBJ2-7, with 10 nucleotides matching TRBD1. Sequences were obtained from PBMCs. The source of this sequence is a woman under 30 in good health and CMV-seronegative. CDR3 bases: TGTGCCAGCAGCTGGACGGGACAGGGGACCTACGAGCAGTACTTC. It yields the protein CASSWTGQGTYEQYF.